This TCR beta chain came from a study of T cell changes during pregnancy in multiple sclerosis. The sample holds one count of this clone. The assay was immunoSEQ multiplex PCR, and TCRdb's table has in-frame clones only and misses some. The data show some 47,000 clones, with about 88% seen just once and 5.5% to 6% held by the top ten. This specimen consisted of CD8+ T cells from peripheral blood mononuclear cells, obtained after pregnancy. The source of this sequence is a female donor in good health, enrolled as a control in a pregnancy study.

In nucleotides, the CDR3 is TGTGCCAGCAGCTTAGCCGTTTACGAGCAGTACTTC. Translated, it gives CASSLAVYEQYF. The chain recombines TRBV7-9 with TRBJ2-7, with D unresolved. V shed 0 bases and J shed 4 bases, with 4 bases lying between them. Germline V gene lookup returns CDR1 SEHNR and CDR2 FQNEAQ (reference sequence). This CDR3 has 12 residues.